These 31 T cell receptor beta chains originate from one sample sequenced in a study of T cells after posttransplantation cyclophosphamide. Clones were read by immunoSEQ multiplex PCR, and TCRdb kept only the in-frame ones, dropping some. This sample has about 19,000 clones, with under 80% found just once. Treatment was busulfan-fludarabine conditioning, a marrow graft, and cyclophosphamide on days +3 and +4. The sample here was PBMCs, taken after an allogeneic stem cell transplant with post-transplant cyclophosphamide. The receptors derive from a male patient aged 25-45 years who received an allogeneic stem cell transplant from a related donor, was CMV-positive, and had acute GVHD only. Some T cells may trace back to the graft donor.

This chain uses TRBV28 with TRBJ2-5; tentative D call: TRBD1 (6 bases). The CDR3 spans 17 residues. In germline, CDR1 is MDHEN, CDR2 SYDVKM. Trimming cost V 1 base and J 4 bases, with 19 bases left between them. This chain's CDR3 is CASSLSGRSQGRETQYF. The CDR3 bases are TGTGCCAGCAGTTTATCCGGGCGGTCTCAGGGGAGAGAGACCCAGTACTTC. Filled out from reference TRBV28 and TRBJ2-5, the complete variable domain reads DVKVTQSSRYLVKRTGEKVFLECVQDMDHENMFWYRQDPGLGLRLIYFSYDVKMKEKGDIPEGYSVSREKKERFSLILESASTNQTSMYLCASSLSGRSQGRETQYFGPGTRLLVL.

V and J are TRBV5-8 and TRBJ2-7; D gene unclear. Between the trimmed V and J ends, which lost 4 bases and 2 bases, there was a span of 13 bases. CDR3 length equals 14 residues. Germline V CDR1 and CDR2: SGHTS, YDEGEE. The CDR3 loop is CASSPGLPPYEQYF. The CDR3 DNA reads TGTGCCAGCAGCCCAGGTCTCCCCCCCTACGAGCAGTACTTC.

The V gene is TRBV5-5, the J gene TRBJ2-7; D ambiguous. The CDR3 totals 15 residues. V gave up 2 bases and J gave up 3 bases, with 15 bases separating them. Germline V gene sequence: CDR1 SGHKS, CDR2 YYEKEE (reference sequence). CDR3 bases: TGTGCCAGCAGCTTTACCCCAGGAAAGATCTACGAGCAGTACTTC. As protein: CASSFTPGKIYEQYF.

The chain combines TRBV9 with TRBJ1-1; D uncertain. This CDR3 comprises 12 residues. Trimming removed 3 bases at V and 6 bases at J, with 9 bases between. CDR1 is SGDLS, CDR2 YYNGEE, per germline. CDR3 sequence (DNA): TGTGCCAGCAGCGAGCCCCCCGCTGAAGCTTTCTTT. It specifies CASSEPPAEAFF.

The chain carries TRBV18 and TRBJ1-2; possibly TRBD1 for D (6 bases). In germline, CDR1 is KGHSH, CDR2 LQKENI. Trimming left V 2 bases short and J 5 bases short, with 15 bases between. This CDR3 is built from 15 residues. The CDR3 sequence is CASSPGRGNGYGYTF. For the CDR3, the DNA is TGTGCCAGCTCACCAGGCAGGGGAAATGGTTATGGCTACACCTTC.

The V and J genes are TRBV6-6 and TRBJ1-1, with D possibly TRBD1 on 6 matching bases. Germline V gene lookup returns CDR1 MNHNY and CDR2 SVGAGI (reference sequence). Trimming took 2 bases from V and 0 from J, leaving 13 bases between them. This CDR3 comprises 16 residues. The chain's CDR3 is CASSYPRAGVNTEAFF. In nucleotides, the CDR3 is TGTGCCAGCAGTTACCCCCGGGCAGGGGTGAACACTGAAGCTTTCTTT.

There are many counts of this clone. Written as DNA, the CDR3 is TGTGCCAGTAGTCCATCGTCCCAGGGGCCCCAGCATTTT. Encoded protein: CASSPSSQGPQHF. The chain carries TRBV19 and TRBJ1-5, with D possibly being TRBD1 (5 bases). The length of the CDR3 is 13 residues. V was shortened by 5 bases and J by 9 bases, with 14 bases between the two germline ends. Germline values: CDR1 LNHDA, CDR2 SQIVND (reference sequence).

V gene TRBV5-1 combines with J gene TRBJ2-5, with D hard to call. CDR1 is SGHRS and CDR2 is YFSETQ in the germline V gene. Deletions cut 5 bases from V and 1 base from J, with 3 bases between. The CDR3 runs to 11 residues. CDR3 residues: CASSIQETQYF. CDR3 bases: TGCGCCAGCAGTATCCAAGAGACCCAGTACTTC.

The gene calls are TRBV4-3 and TRBJ1-4; TRBD1 agrees at 9 bases. CDR1 is LGHNA and CDR2 is YSLEER in the germline V gene. The CDR3 is 17 residues long. V lost 0 bases, J lost 7 bases, and 9 bases stayed unmatched. CDR3 residues: CASSQDRPRTGAEKLFF. The DNA for the CDR3 is TGCGCCAGCAGCCAAGATCGTCCTCGGACAGGGGCTGAAAAACTGTTTTTT.

This clone showed up just once. This chain connects TRBV7-2 to TRBJ1-2; 10 bases are shared with TRBD1. This CDR3 has 13 residues. V shed 4 bases and J 4 bases; nucleotides not matched to a gene: 0. CDR1 and CDR2 from the germline V gene are SGHTA and FQGNSA. The CDR3 is CASSWTGGYGYTF. CDR3 bases: TGTGCCAGCAGCTGGACAGGGGGCTATGGCTACACCTTC.

The chain couples TRBV6-6 to TRBJ1-1; no firm D call. Per the germline V gene, CDR1 is MNHNY and CDR2 is SVGAGI (reference sequence). CDR3 length: 14 amino acids. V lost 0 bases and J lost 7, with 12 bases in between. CDR3 DNA: TGTGCCAGCAGTTACTCCTGGGAGGTAGTTGAAGCTTTCTTT. Protein product: CASSYSWEVVEAFF.

Here the CDR3 DNA reads TGTGCCATCAGAACTAGTCTGGGCACAGATACGCAGTATTTT. Translated: CAIRTSLGTDTQYF. The chain combines TRBV10-3 with TRBJ2-3, with a possible D match to TRBD2 (5 bases). Between the trimmed V and J ends, which lost 6 bases and 1 base, there was a span of 11 bases. This CDR3 is built from 14 residues. CDR1 and CDR2 (germline): ENHRY, SYGVKD.

This clone was found a few times. V is TRBV29-1 and J is TRBJ2-1; D perhaps matches TRBD1 (6 bases). V was clipped by 5 bases and J by 4 bases, with 9 bases between them. The germline gives CDR1 SQVTM, CDR2 ANQGSEA. CDR3 length: 12 amino acids. CDR3 loop: CSVPGEYNEQFF. The CDR3 DNA reads TGCAGCGTTCCAGGGGAGTACAATGAGCAGTTCTTC.

CDR3 nucleotide sequence: TGTGCCAGCAGTTTACCTCTGCCCAGGAACAATCAGCCCCAGCATTTT. The encoded protein is CASSLPLPRNNQPQHF. The V call is TRBV27, the J call TRBJ1-5; no firm D call. Trimming left V 2 bases short and J 3 bases short, with 14 bases between. The CDR3 length is 16 residues. CDR1 is MNHEY and CDR2 is SMNVEV in the germline V gene (reference sequence).

The chain couples TRBV28 to TRBJ1-1, with D tentatively TRBD1 (6 bases). From germline, CDR1 is MDHEN and CDR2 SYDVKM. Trimming cost V 7 bases and J 9 bases, with 18 bases left between them. This CDR3 spans 13 amino acids. The DNA for the CDR3 is TGTGCCAGCAAGACCCCAGGGGACGCGAAAGCTTTCTTT. Amino acids: CASKTPGDAKAFF.

This clone appeared many times. The chain employs TRBV6-5 and TRBJ1-6; perhaps TRBD1 as D (5 bases). Trimming took 2 bases from V and 10 from J, leaving 12 bases between them. The CDR3 runs to 14 residues. The germline V gene encodes CDR1 MNHEY and CDR2 SVGAGI. The DNA of the CDR3 is TGTGCCAGCAGTTACGAACAGGCGCTCTCACCCCTCCACTTT. Translation gives CASSYEQALSPLHF.

The chain joins TRBV10-3 to TRBJ1-2, with 9 bases identical to TRBD1. Germline V gene sequence: CDR1 ENHRY, CDR2 SYGVKD. This CDR3 is 17 amino acids long. The junction had 14 bases not matched to a gene; V was cut back by 4 bases and J by 5 bases. CDR3 in DNA: TGTGCCATCAGTGGGGGGGCCCGGGACAGGGATGATTATGGCTACACCTTC. Translation: CAISGGARDRDDYGYTF.

The chain combines TRBV7-8 with TRBJ1-2; D gene unclear. The CDR3 totals 12 residues. With 0 bases removed from V and 8 bases from J, the gap between germline ends came to 7 bases. Germline V gene data show CDR1 as SGHVS and CDR2 as FQNEAQ. CDR3 DNA: TGTGCCAGCAGCTTAGCGCAGTACGGCTACACCTTC. It codes for CASSLAQYGYTF.

The chain employs TRBV28 and TRBJ1-5; D unresolved. Germline V gene sequence: CDR1 MDHEN, CDR2 SYDVKM. Deletions cut 3 bases from V and 1 base from J, with 7 bases between. This CDR3 is 14 amino acids long. The CDR3 sequence: CASSFHSSNQPQHF. CDR3 bases: TGTGCCAGCAGTTTTCACAGCAGCAATCAGCCCCAGCATTTT.

V and J are TRBV4-2 and TRBJ1-5; 9 nucleotides match TRBD1. Trimming took 0 bases from V and 3 from J; bases not matched to a gene: 3. The CDR3 is made up of 16 amino acids. Germline CDR1 and CDR2: LGHNA and YNFKEQ. CDR3 coding DNA: TGTGCCAGCAGCCAAGAACAGGGGGCCCTCAATCAGCCCCAGCATTTT. Protein sequence: CASSQEQGALNQPQHF.

The J gene is TRBJ2-7, the V gene TRBV10-3; TRBD1 agrees at 11 bases. CDR3 length: 15 residues. The trim removed 0 bases at V and 5 bases at J, leaving 3 bases unmatched. The germline V gene encodes CDR1 ENHRY and CDR2 SYGVKD. The CDR3, as DNA: TGTGCCATCAGTGAGTCATGGACAGGGGGCCACGAGCAGTACTTC. Its protein is CAISESWTGGHEQYF.

J is TRBJ2-1 and V is TRBV4-2, with 8 bases aligning to TRBD2. Germline lookup yields CDR1 LGHNA and CDR2 YNFKEQ. This CDR3 has 14 residues. With V trimmed by 1 base and J by 8 bases, 4 bases remained unmatched. The CDR3 region has the DNA TGTGCCAGCAGCCAAGCCCGGACTAGCTATGAGCAGTTCTTC. Its protein product is CASSQARTSYEQFF.

The chain links TRBV7-2 to TRBJ2-5, with D maybe TRBD2 (5 bases). Trimming removed 4 bases at V and 2 bases at J, with 8 bases between. The germline V gene has CDR1 SGHTA and CDR2 FQGNSA. There are 13 residues in the CDR3. CDR3 amino acids: CASSYRTQETQYF. CDR3 coding DNA: TGTGCCAGCAGCTATCGGACTCAAGAGACCCAGTACTTC. Looking up the rest from reference TRBV7-2 and TRBJ2-5 gives the full variable domain: GAGVSQSPSNKVTEKGKDVELRCDPISGHTALYWYRQSLGQGLEFLIYFQGNSAPDKSGLPSDRFSAERTGGSVSTLTIQRTQQEDSAVYLCASSYRTQETQYFGPGTRLLVL.

This clone was seen a handful of times. The genes are TRBV18 and TRBJ1-4, with D possibly TRBD1 on 5 matching bases. The CDR3 totals 15 residues. Germline CDR1 is KGHSH and CDR2 is LQKENI. The V end was cut by 2 bases, the J end by 7 bases, with 14 bases between. The CDR3, as DNA: TGTGCCAGCTCACCAAGGCCCCCCGGGGGTGAAAAACTGTTTTTT. Translation gives CASSPRPPGGEKLFF.

The gene calls are TRBV28 and TRBJ1-4, with TRBD1 as a possible D gene (5 bases). The CDR3 runs 14 residues. Germline CDR1 is MDHEN and CDR2 is SYDVKM. The V end was cut by 6 bases, the J end by 0 bases, with 8 bases between. The CDR3 here is CASSRQSTNEKLFF. The CDR3 DNA sequence: TGTGCCAGCAGCAGACAGTCAACTAATGAAAAACTGTTTTTT.

The CDR3 nucleotides read TGTGCCAGCAGCTTGCGGTTGTTGGGACACAATCAGCCCCAGCATTTT. Translated, it gives CASSLRLLGHNQPQHF. V usage is TRBV5-5 and J usage is TRBJ1-5, with D possibly being TRBD1 (6 bases). CDR3 length: 16 amino acids. Looked up from germline, CDR1 is SGHKS and CDR2 is YYEKEE (reference sequence). V was pared by 1 base and J by 3 bases, with 14 bases between.

The V call is TRBV10-3, the J call TRBJ1-3, with 9 bases matching TRBD1. This CDR3 spans 15 amino acids. CDR1 is ENHRY, CDR2 SYGVKD, per germline. V lost 4 bases and J lost 4; bases outside the gene matches: 5. The CDR3 nucleotides read TGTGCCATCAGTGCAGGACAGGGGTCCGGAAACACCATATATTTT. Translating it yields CAISAGQGSGNTIYF.

In DNA form, the CDR3 reads TGTGCCAGCAGCTTAGATGGACAGGGGAGGCCTGAAGCTTTCTTT. Protein product: CASSLDGQGRPEAFF. This chain uses TRBV7-2 with TRBJ1-1, with 9 nucleotides matching TRBD1. With V trimmed by 1 base and J by 6 bases, 6 bases remained unmatched. The CDR3 consists of 15 residues. Per germline, CDR1 SGHTA and CDR2 FQGNSA.

The chain couples TRBV19 to TRBJ2-1; 11 bases are a match to TRBD1. The junction had 4 bases not matched to a gene; V was cut back by 5 bases and J by 7 bases. This CDR3 spans 14 amino acids. The germline V gene has CDR1 LNHDA and CDR2 SQIVND (reference sequence). CDR3 nucleotides: TGTGCCAGTAGTCACCGGGACAGGGGGAATGAGCAGTTCTTC. As protein: CASSHRDRGNEQFF.

This clone has only one observation. The CDR3, as DNA: TGCGCCAGCAGCCAAGTCTGGCTTGGGAACACTGAAGCTTTCTTT. Protein sequence: CASSQVWLGNTEAFF. This chain links TRBV4-3 with TRBJ1-1; D uncertain. Germline V gene data show CDR1 as LGHNA and CDR2 as YSLEER. CDR3 length: 15 amino acids. V was clipped by 1 base and J by 1 base, with 10 bases between them.

DNA for the CDR3: TGTGCCAGCAGCCAAGTACAGGGCCAAGAGACCCAGTACTTC. Translating it yields CASSQVQGQETQYF. J is TRBJ2-5 and V is TRBV4-2; weak D call: TRBD1 (6 bases). Trimming stripped 1 base from V and 1 base from J, with 7 bases between. In germline, CDR1 is LGHNA, CDR2 YNFKEQ. This CDR3 is 14 amino acids long.